Described below is a single T cell receptor beta chain sequence and its context. The antigen is not known. This record belongs to a study of OX40 agonist ivuxolimab in advanced cancers. Overall study results and limits: Certain nonresponders additionally had low normalized T-cell clonal expansion. Among the lowest peripheral clonal expansion occurred in 0.1-3.0 mg/kg partial responders. Expanded peripheral T cells had an undetermined antigen specificity.

The data were produced by immunoSEQ multiplex PCR, yet TCRdb's version contains in-frame clones alone and is incomplete. The data show about 59,000 clones, over 70% seen once. Trimming left V 6 bases short and J 3 bases short, with 9 bases between. The CDR3 sequence is 12 residues long. The germline V gene has CDR1 LGHNT and CDR2 FRNRAP. The source was CD4+ or CD8+ T cells sorted from blood, collected in a trial of the OX40 agonist ivuxolimab. The V call is TRBV12-5, the J call TRBJ2-7, with a weak D call TRBD2 (6 bases). The clonotype was recovered from an adult with an advanced solid tumor such as melanoma, head and neck, liver or kidney cancer. CDR3 loop: CASGNGGYEQYF. CDR3 nucleotide sequence: TGTGCTAGTGGGAACGGGGGCTACGAGCAGTACTTC.